These 10 T cell receptor beta chains were sequenced from one sample in a study of T-cell reconstitution after alpha-beta-depleted transplantation in children. TCRbeta library construction was performed incorporating unique molecular identifiers. TCRdb fed the PCR reads into MiXCR, producing one record per CDR3 protein. The sample has 600,000 to 700,000 distinct CDR3 sequences, roughly 15% seen once. The starting material was PBMCs from the stem cell graft donor, obtained from the stem cell graft. Receptors were obtained from a human donor who donated a stem cell graft to a child with acute myeloid leukemia.

The chain couples TRBV7-3 to TRBJ2-3, with D hard to call. Per the germline V gene, CDR1 is SGHTA and CDR2 is FQGTGA. The CDR3 runs 14 residues. V was trimmed by 4 bases and J by 5 bases, leaving 13 bases between them. CDR3 amino acids: CASSSSGYGDTQYF. The CDR3 DNA sequence: TGTGCCAGCAGCTCATCGGGTTATGGAGATACGCAGTATTTT.

This clonotype came up many times. The J gene is TRBJ1-1, the V gene TRBV20-1; 8 bases agree with TRBD1. CDR1 and CDR2 from the germline V gene are DFQATT and SNEGSKA (reference sequence). J gave up 4 bases and V 2 bases, and 12 bases lay outside the gene matches. CDR3 size: 16 residues. CDR3 bases: TGCAGTGCTAGACCCAGGGGGCTCTCCTGGAGCACTGAAGCTTTCTTT. Protein product: CSARPRGLSWSTEAFF.

This clonotype appeared many times. The J gene is TRBJ2-7, the V gene TRBV20-1, with 10 positions matching TRBD2. CDR1 and CDR2 (germline): DFQATT, SNEGSKA (reference sequence). Trimming took 6 bases from V and 2 from J; bases not matched to a gene: 7. This CDR3 contains 14 residues. This CDR3 is CSATTSGVTYEQYF. Written as DNA, the CDR3 is TGCAGTGCCACTACTAGCGGGGTTACCTACGAGCAGTACTTC.

The V call is TRBV15, the J call TRBJ2-2; TRBD2 is a possible D gene (6 bases). The CDR3 has 15 amino acids. Trimming took off 1 base at V and 4 bases at J, with 10 bases between the two ends. CDR1 and CDR2 (germline): LNHNV, YYDKDF (reference sequence). The CDR3 DNA is TGTGCCACCAGCAGAGTGGCGGGGCCCACCGGGGAGCTGTTTTTT. Translation gives CATSRVAGPTGELFF.

In its sample, this clonotype was seen a few times. CDR3 protein: CAIADQMTGQETQYF. The CDR3 coding sequence is TGTGCCATCGCAGACCAAATGACAGGCCAAGAGACCCAGTACTTC. This chain links TRBV10-3 with TRBJ2-5, with D maybe TRBD1 (6 bases). CDR1 ENHRY and CDR2 SYGVKD come from the germline V gene. This CDR3 spans 15 amino acids. With 8 bases removed from V and 1 base from J, the gap between germline ends came to 17 bases.

The CDR3 coding sequence is TGTGCCAGCAGCTTATTCAACACTCTTAATTCACCCCTCCACTTT. Translation: CASSLFNTLNSPLHF. The V and J genes are TRBV13 and TRBJ1-6; no definite D call. The CDR3 is 15 residues long. Deletions cut 2 bases from V and 6 bases from J, with 11 bases between. Germline lookup yields CDR1 PRHDT and CDR2 FYEKMQ (reference sequence). The whole variable domain, remainder taken from reference TRBV13 and TRBJ1-6, is AAGVIQSPRHLIKEKRETATLKCYPIPRHDTVYWYQQGPGQDPQFLISFYEKMQSDKGSIPDRFSAQQFSDYHSELNMSSLELGDSALYFCASSLFNTLNSPLHFGNGTRLTVT.

This clonotype was recorded at least ten times. V usage is TRBV28 and J usage is TRBJ2-1, with 7 positions matching TRBD2. V shed 2 bases, J shed 5 bases, and the junction held 3 bases outside the gene matches. This CDR3 spans 14 amino acids. Germline V gene lookup returns CDR1 MDHEN and CDR2 SYDVKM. CDR3 protein: CASSLRTSHNEQFF. CDR3 in DNA: TGTGCCAGCAGTTTAAGGACTAGTCACAATGAGCAGTTCTTC.

This clonotype occurred a few times. V usage is TRBV29-1 and J usage is TRBJ1-2; possible D gene TRBD1, 6 bases. Trimming removed 3 bases at V and 6 bases at J, with 11 bases between. Germline V gene sequence: CDR1 SQVTM, CDR2 ANQGSEA. This CDR3 has 12 amino acids. The CDR3 DNA reads TGCAGCGTTGACGGGGGCATTCATGGCTACACCTTC. Its protein product is CSVDGGIHGYTF.

In the case of this clonotype: A much larger clonotype is one base distant, so this may be a read error. The rearrangement links TRBV5-1 to TRBJ2-1, with TRBD2 matching over 9 bases. Germline V lookup: CDR1 SGHRS, CDR2 YFSETQ. The CDR3 consists of 11 residues. This CDR3 is CPSSGGLEQFF. CDR3 coding DNA: TGCCCCAGCAGCGGGGGGCTTGAGCAGTTCTTC.

This clonotype was seen at least ten times. The chain links TRBV4-3 to TRBJ2-3, with TRBD1 matching over 8 bases. The CDR3 runs 15 residues. Trimming cost V 1 base and J 4 bases; bases outside gene matches: 4. Looked up from germline, CDR1 is LGHNA and CDR2 is YSLEER. DNA of the CDR3: TGCGCCAGCAGCCAAGGCCCGACAGGGGCAGATACGCAGTATTTT. It is translated as CASSQGPTGADTQYF.